These T cell receptor beta chains were read from a single sample in a study of cytomegalovirus exposure and HLA in healthy donors. Clones were sequenced by immunoSEQ multiplex PCR, and TCRdb holds only the in-frame ones, with some missing. Here the sample spans some 120,000 clones, about 81% being singletons. The specimen was PBMCs. Every receptor here comes from a woman in her twenties or thirties in good health and CMV-seronegative. The CDR3 runs from the conserved cysteine through the conserved F or W. The order of the fields is clone size, V gene, D gene, J gene, CDR3 protein, CDR3 DNA. D genes are given only for firm matches. Not every row has a clone size; where given, it reads once, few, many or a size class.

>NA|TRBV19|NA|TRBJ1-2
CASSTGTANYGYTF
TGTGCCAGTAGCACAGGCACAGCTAACTATGGCTACACCTTC
>NA|TRBV4-2|TRBD2|TRBJ2-1
CASSQGSLAVYNEQFF
TGTGCCAGCAGCCAAGGATCTCTAGCGGTCTACAATGAGCAGTTCTTC
>NA|TRBV6-5|TRBD2|TRBJ2-3
CASSLIAGGTDTQYF
TGTGCCAGCAGTCTTATAGCGGGGGGCACAGATACGCAGTATTTT
>NA|TRBV6-5|NA|TRBJ2-3
CASSYSRTFKAATQYF
TGTGCCAGCAGTTACTCGAGGACATTTAAGGCGGCTACGCAGTATTTT
>NA|TRBV7-9|NA|TRBJ1-4
CASSLDGTQGEKLFF
TGTGCCAGCAGCTTAGACGGGACTCAAGGGGAAAAACTGTTTTTT
>NA|TRBV11-3|TRBD2|TRBJ2-5
CASSRGLAGVRETQYF
TGTGCCAGCAGCAGGGGACTAGCGGGAGTCCGGGAGACCCAGTACTTC
>NA|TRBV6-5|NA|TRBJ1-3
CASSYRGGSGNTIYF
TGTGCCAGCAGTTACCGCGGCGGCTCTGGAAACACCATATATTTT
>NA|TRBV7-8|NA|TRBJ2-7
CASSLAGTLYEQYF
TGTGCCAGCAGCTTGGCGGGGACCCTCTACGAGCAGTACTTC
>NA|TRBV12-5|TRBD2|TRBJ2-1
CASGFGGRGNEQFF
TGTGCTAGTGGATTTGGCGGGAGAGGCAATGAGCAGTTCTTC
>NA|TRBV9|TRBD1|TRBJ2-2
CASSPKTGSNTGELFF
TGTGCCAGCAGCCCTAAGACAGGGTCGAACACCGGGGAGCTGTTTTTT
>NA|TRBV7-2|NA|TRBJ1-2
CASSFSGLYGYTF
TGTGCCAGCAGCTTTTCAGGGCTCTATGGCTACACCTTC
>NA|TRBV18|NA|TRBJ2-7
CASSQRRDRAYEQYF
TGTGCCAGCTCACAACGGCGGGACAGAGCCTACGAGCAGTACTTC
>once|TRBV6-5|NA|TRBJ1-1
CASSSPRENTEAFF
TGTGCCAGCAGTTCCCCCCGGGAAAACACTGAAGCTTTCTTT
>NA|TRBV5-6|NA|TRBJ2-1
CASSLRRSSYNEQFF
TGTGCCAGCAGCTTGAGGAGGAGCTCCTACAATGAGCAGTTCTTC
>NA|TRBV10-1|NA|TRBJ1-6
CARGEGEIINSPLHF
TGCGCCAGGGGGGAGGGGGAGATCATCAATTCACCCCTCCACTTT
>NA|TRBV19|TRBD2|TRBJ2-2
CASSKIAGGPLGGELFF
TGTGCCAGTAGTAAAATAGCGGGAGGGCCTCTGGGCGGGGAGCTGTTTTTT
>NA|TRBV6-6|TRBD1|TRBJ1-1
CASRDDRGAEAFF
TGTGCCAGCAGGGATGACAGGGGCGCTGAAGCTTTCTTT
>NA|TRBV6-1|NA|TRBJ2-3
CASSELATQSTDTQYF
TGTGCCAGCAGTGAATTGGCGACTCAGTCAACAGATACGCAGTATTTT
>NA|TRBV18|TRBD1|TRBJ2-1
CASSPGTAPVPQFF
TGTGCCAGCTCACCAGGGACAGCCCCAGTGCCGCAGTTCTTC
>NA|TRBV18|NA|TRBJ2-7
CASSPPGQWPGYEQYF
TGTGCCAGCTCACCTCCGGGACAATGGCCCGGGTACGAGCAGTACTTC
>NA|TRBV6-6|TRBD1|TRBJ1-2
CASSPGQGGGYTF
TGTGCCAGCAGTCCCGGACAGGGAGGTGGCTACACCTTC
>once|TRBV9|NA|TRBJ2-3
CASSQGTVTDTQYF
TGCGCCAGCAGCCAAGGGACTGTCACAGATACGCAGTATTTT
>few|TRBV27|NA|TRBJ2-7
CASRASRIYEQYF
TGTGCCAGCAGGGCCTCAAGAATCTACGAGCAGTACTTC
>NA|TRBV7-9|NA|TRBJ1-5
CASSLANSLQPQHF
TGTGCCAGCAGCTTAGCTAATAGTCTTCAGCCCCAGCATTTT
>once|TRBV5-6|NA|TRBJ1-1
CASSLSGSGGNTEAFF
TGTGCCAGCAGCTTGTCTGGAAGCGGAGGGAACACTGAAGCTTTCTTT
>NA|TRBV13|TRBD1|TRBJ1-1
CASSLFGTGNTEAFF
TGTGCCAGCAGCTTATTTGGGACAGGGAACACTGAAGCTTTCTTT
>few|TRBV15|TRBD1|TRBJ1-6
CATSDRTGDYSPLHF
TGTGCCACCAGCGACCGTACAGGGGATTATTCACCCCTCCACTTT
>once|TRBV5-5|TRBD2|TRBJ2-3
CASSPGLAVPDTQYF
TGTGCCAGCAGCCCGGGACTAGCTGTACCAGATACGCAGTATTTT
>NA|TRBV19|TRBD2|TRBJ2-1
CASSTGLAGLNEQFF
TGTGCCAGTAGTACCGGTCTAGCGGGTTTGAATGAGCAGTTCTTC
>few|TRBV6-4|TRBD1|TRBJ1-6
CASSDTQGQGANSPLHF
TGTGCCAGCAGTGACACCCAGGGACAGGGGGCAAATTCACCCCTCCACTTT
>NA|TRBV18|TRBD1|TRBJ2-3
CASSPRGQGGDTQYF
TGTGCCAGCTCACCACGTGGACAGGGAGGAGATACGCAGTATTTT
>NA|TRBV9|TRBD1|TRBJ2-2
CASSITGDPNTGELFF
TGTGCCAGCAGCATAACAGGGGACCCGAACACCGGGGAGCTGTTTTTT
>NA|TRBV4-2|TRBD1|TRBJ1-3
CASSQAGQANSGNTIYF
TGTGCCAGCAGCCAAGCTGGACAGGCGAACTCTGGAAACACCATATATTTT
>few|TRBV27|NA|TRBJ1-2
CASRPLGEANYGYTF
TGTGCCAGCAGACCCTTGGGGGAGGCCAACTATGGCTACACCTTC
>NA|TRBV5-4|TRBD1|TRBJ1-3
CASSNRDRGAGNTIYF
TGTGCCAGCAGCAACCGGGACAGGGGTGCTGGAAACACCATATATTTT
>NA|TRBV5-1|TRBD1|TRBJ2-7
CASSLAGQEFSYEQYF
TGCGCCAGCAGCTTGGCCGGACAGGAATTCTCCTACGAGCAGTACTTC
>NA|TRBV15|NA|TRBJ1-5
CATSRYYSNQPQHF
TGTGCCACCAGCAGGTACTATAGCAATCAGCCTCAGCATTTT
>NA|TRBV6-6|TRBD1|TRBJ1-1
CASSFPQGARNTEAFF
TGTGCCAGCAGCTTCCCCCAGGGGGCAAGGAACACTGAAGCTTTCTTT
>NA|TRBV5-6|TRBD1|TRBJ2-7
CASSTVTGDYEQYF
TGTGCCAGCAGCACGGTAACAGGGGACTACGAGCAGTACTTC
>NA|TRBV7-3|TRBD1|TRBJ2-5
CASSFLGGTGGVETQYF
TGTGCCAGCAGCTTTTTGGGCGGGACAGGGGGCGTAGAGACCCAGTACTTC
>NA|TRBV11-3|NA|TRBJ1-1
CASSFSSRVVEAFF
TGTGCCAGCAGCTTTTCCTCCCGGGTCGTTGAAGCTTTCTTT
>NA|TRBV9|NA|TRBJ2-7
CASSVGSGYSYEQYF
TGTGCCAGCAGCGTTGGGAGCGGGTATTCCTACGAGCAGTACTTC
>NA|TRBV18|NA|TRBJ2-7
CASSPPGRLGEQYF
TGTGCCAGCTCACCACCGGGGAGGTTGGGAGAGCAGTACTTC
>few|TRBV6-5|NA|TRBJ1-6
CASSGGSGYNSPLHF
TGTGCCAGCAGTGGCGGGTCAGGCTATAATTCACCCCTCCACTTT